This TCR beta chain appears in the sequencing data of a study of blood T cell repertoires in COVID-19. Whole-study context: The origin of the acute and convalescent COVID-19 samples was the United States, Italy and Spain. Sources were T cells, B-cell-depleted T cells, or PBMCs; the material itself was cDNA or gDNA.

Trimming at V came to 6 bases and at J to 4 bases, leaving 7 bases not matched to a gene. CDR3 length equals 15 residues. Germline V gene sequence: CDR1 MDHEN, CDR2 SYDVKM. Followed longitudinally, the Seattle patients had been enrolled during active infection. Data came from immunoSEQ multiplex PCR; TCRdb stores just in-frame clones and leaves some out. Among about 260,000 clones listed, around 90% were seen once. The chain employs TRBV28 and TRBJ2-7; 12 bases agree with TRBD1. Input material: peripheral blood. The source is a woman between 70 and 85 years old with COVID-19, enrolled during active disease. DNA for the CDR3: TGTGCCAGCAGGACCTTGGGACAGGGGGCTTACGAGCAGTACTTC. This translates into CASRTLGQGAYEQYF.